This T cell receptor (beta chain) derives from a study of technical replicates of blood from a few donors. Germline V gives CDR1 MNHEY, CDR2 SVGAGI. The CDR3 is made up of 14 amino acids. V dropped 2 bases and J dropped 0 bases, with 8 bases sitting between them. Some clones are missing from TCRdb's copy, which holds only in-frame ones; the method was immunoSEQ multiplex PCR. The profile shows under 70,000 clones, 92% of them singletons. Sequencing was carried out using T cells isolated from PBMCs. The clonotype comes from a human donor in good health. The chain links TRBV6-5 to TRBJ2-7; D unclear. The CDR3 DNA sequence: TGTGCCAGCAGTTACCTACAGAGCTCCTACGAGCAGTACTTC. This gives the protein CASSYLQSSYEQYF.